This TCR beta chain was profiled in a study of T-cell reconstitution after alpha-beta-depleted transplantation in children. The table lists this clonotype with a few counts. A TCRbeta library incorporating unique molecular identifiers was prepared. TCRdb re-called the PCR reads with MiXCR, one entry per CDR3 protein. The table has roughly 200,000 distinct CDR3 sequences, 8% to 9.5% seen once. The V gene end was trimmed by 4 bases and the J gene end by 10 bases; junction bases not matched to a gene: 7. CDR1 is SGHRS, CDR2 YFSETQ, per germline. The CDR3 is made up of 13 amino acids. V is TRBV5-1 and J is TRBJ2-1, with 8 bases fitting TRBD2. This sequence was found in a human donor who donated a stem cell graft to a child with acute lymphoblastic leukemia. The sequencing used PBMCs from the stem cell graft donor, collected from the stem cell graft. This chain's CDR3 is CASSASGSGEQFF. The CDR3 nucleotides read TGCGCCAGCAGCGCTAGCGGGTCAGGGGAGCAGTTCTTC.